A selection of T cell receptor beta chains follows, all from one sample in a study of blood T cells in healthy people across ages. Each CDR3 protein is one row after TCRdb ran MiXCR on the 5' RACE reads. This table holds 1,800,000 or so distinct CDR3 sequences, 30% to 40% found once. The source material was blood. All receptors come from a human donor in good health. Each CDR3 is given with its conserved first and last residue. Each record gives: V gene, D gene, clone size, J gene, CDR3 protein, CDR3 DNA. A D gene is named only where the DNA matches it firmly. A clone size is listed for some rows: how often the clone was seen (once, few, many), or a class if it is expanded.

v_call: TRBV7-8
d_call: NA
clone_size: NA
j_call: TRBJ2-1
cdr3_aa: CASSLGMAYSHNEQFF
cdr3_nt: TGTGCCAGCAGCCTAGGCATGGCCTACTCCCACAATGAGCAGTTCTTC

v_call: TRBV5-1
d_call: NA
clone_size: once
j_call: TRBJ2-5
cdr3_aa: CASFPLLLVETQYF
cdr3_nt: TGCGCCAGCTTCCCCCTTCTTCTCGTAGAGACCCAGTACTTC

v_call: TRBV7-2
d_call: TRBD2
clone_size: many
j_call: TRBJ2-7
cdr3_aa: CASSSSGVGNYEQYF
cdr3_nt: TGTGCCAGCAGCTCTAGCGGGGTAGGGAACTACGAGCAGTACTTC

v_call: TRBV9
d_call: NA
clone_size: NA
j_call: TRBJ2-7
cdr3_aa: CASSGETGGTDTQYF
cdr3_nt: TGTGCCAGCAGCGGCGAGACAGGAGGTACAGATACGCAGTACTTC

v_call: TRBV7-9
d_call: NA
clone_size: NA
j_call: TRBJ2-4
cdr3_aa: CASSFGSREDIQYF
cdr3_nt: TGTGCCAGCAGCTTTGGTTCACGGGAAGACATTCAGTACTTC

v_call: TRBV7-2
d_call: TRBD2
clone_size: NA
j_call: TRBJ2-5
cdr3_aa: CASSLPFGAPGGKTQYF
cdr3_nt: TGTGCCAGCAGCTTACCGTTCGGGGCTCCGGGGGGGAAGACCCAGTACTTC

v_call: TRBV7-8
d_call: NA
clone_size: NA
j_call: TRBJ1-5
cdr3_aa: CASSHTSGQPQHF
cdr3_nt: TGTGCCAGCAGTCATACCTCAGGCCAGCCCCAGCATTTT

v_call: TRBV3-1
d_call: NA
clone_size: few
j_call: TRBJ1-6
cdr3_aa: CASSQRSGGNSPLHF
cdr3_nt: TGTGCCAGCAGCCAACGTTCCGGTGGGAATTCACCCCTCCACTTT

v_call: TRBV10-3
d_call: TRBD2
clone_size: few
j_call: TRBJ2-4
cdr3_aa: CAISESRGDLAKNIQYF
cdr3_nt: TGTGCCATCAGTGAAAGCCGGGGGGACTTAGCCAAAAACATTCAGTACTTC

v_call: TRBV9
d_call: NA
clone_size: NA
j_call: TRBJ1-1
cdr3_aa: CASSPGDENTEAFF
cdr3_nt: TGTGCCAGCAGCCCCGGGGACGAGAACACTGAAGCTTTCTTT

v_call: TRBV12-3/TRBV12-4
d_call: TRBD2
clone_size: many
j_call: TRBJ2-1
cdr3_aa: CASSPGGEQFF
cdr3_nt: TGTGCCAGCAGCCCGGGGGGTGAGCAGTTCTTC

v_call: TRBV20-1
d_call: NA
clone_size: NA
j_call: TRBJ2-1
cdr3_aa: CSARNHRTGQFF
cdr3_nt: TGCAGTGCTAGAAACCACCGGACTGGGCAGTTCTTC

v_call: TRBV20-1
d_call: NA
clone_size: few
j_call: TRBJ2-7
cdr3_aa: CSVTDKGRYEQYF
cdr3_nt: TGCAGTGTTACGGACAAGGGTCGCTACGAGCAGTACTTC

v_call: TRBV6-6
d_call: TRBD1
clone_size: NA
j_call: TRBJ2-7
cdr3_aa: CASTLTGTVWEQYF
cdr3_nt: TGTGCCAGCACCCTGACAGGGACGGTGTGGGAGCAGTACTTC

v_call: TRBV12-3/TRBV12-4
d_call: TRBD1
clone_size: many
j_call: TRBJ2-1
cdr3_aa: CASSFGTVAANEQFF
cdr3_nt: TGTGCCAGCAGTTTCGGGACAGTGGCGGCCAATGAGCAGTTCTTC

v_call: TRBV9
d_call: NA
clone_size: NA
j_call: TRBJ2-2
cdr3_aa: CASSGSAGVTGELFF
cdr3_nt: TGTGCCAGCAGCGGATCGGCAGGGGTTACCGGGGAGCTGTTTTTT